A single sample is the source of the 14 T cell receptor beta chains below, sequenced in a study of identical twins. One entry per CDR3 protein results from TCRdb running MiXCR on the 5' RACE reads. The data contain around 450,000 distinct CDR3 sequences, approximately 15% of them singletons. The data also belong to a second study, concerning yellow fever vaccine responses in identical twins.

The sequenced sample consisted of CD4+ T cells sorted from blood. The receptors come from a woman between 18 and 29 years old in good health.

V gene TRBV4-1 combines with J gene TRBJ2-3, with D possibly matching TRBD1 (6 bases). Germline CDR1 and CDR2: MGHRA and YSYEKL. The CDR3 runs to 16 residues. Trimming shortened V by 1 base and J by 6 bases, and 17 bases separated the two germline ends. CDR3 loop: CASSQGGQSSMDTQYF. In DNA form, the CDR3 reads TGCGCCAGCAGCCAAGGTGGACAGTCAAGCATGGATACGCAGTATTTT.

CDR3 sequence: CSARVGQINSPLHF. For the CDR3, the DNA is TGCAGTGCTAGAGTGGGACAGATAAATTCACCCCTCCACTTT. The V call is TRBV20-1, the J call TRBJ1-6; 7 nucleotides line up with TRBD1. Germline CDR1 and CDR2: DFQATT and SNEGSKA (reference sequence). Trimming removed 1 base from V and 7 bases from J; junction bases left unmatched: 4. This CDR3 contains 14 residues.

This clonotype was counted a few times. The chain's CDR3 is CASSLGDTSTGELFF. As DNA, the CDR3 is TGTGCCAGCAGCTTGGGGGACACATCCACCGGGGAGCTGTTTTTT. The chain recombines TRBV5-6 with TRBJ2-2, with a possible D match to TRBD1 (6 bases). Deletions cut 0 bases from V and 4 bases from J, with 10 bases between. Looked up from germline, CDR1 is SGHDT and CDR2 is YYEEEE. This CDR3 region has 15 residues.

This clonotype occurred a few times. The chain recombines TRBV5-1 with TRBJ2-1; TRBD1 matches at 8 bases. Trimming cost V 2 bases and J 1 base; bases outside gene matches: 5. The CDR3 runs 16 residues. Germline values: CDR1 SGHRS, CDR2 YFSETQ. The CDR3 sequence is CASSLGQGLSYNEQFF. CDR3 bases: TGCGCCAGCAGCTTAGGACAGGGATTGTCCTACAATGAGCAGTTCTTC.

This clonotype was found many times. The CDR3 protein is CASSPRRGRSYEQYF. In DNA, the CDR3 is TGTGCCAGCAGCCCTCGAAGGGGAAGGTCCTACGAGCAGTACTTC. The chain has TRBV9 and TRBJ2-7; D is possibly TRBD1 (5 bases). Germline-derived CDR1 and CDR2 are SGDLS and YYNGEE. The CDR3 length is 15 residues. V was trimmed by 4 bases and J by 1 base, leaving 15 bases between them.

This clonotype was seen a few times. The CDR3 region has the DNA TGTGCCAGCAGCTTCCAGCGGGAGGACTACTACGAGCAGTACTTC. It specifies CASSFQREDYYEQYF. The chain recombines TRBV7-2 with TRBJ2-7; TRBD2 matches 9 bases. The V gene end was trimmed by 3 bases and the J gene end by 3 bases; junction bases not matched to a gene: 6. The CDR3 length is 15 residues. Germline V gene data show CDR1 as SGHTA and CDR2 as FQGNSA.

The gene calls are TRBV18 and TRBJ2-1; the D gene is possibly TRBD1 (6 bases). This CDR3 has 16 residues. V was clipped by 3 bases and J by 5 bases, with 17 bases between them. CDR1 is KGHSH, CDR2 LQKENI, per germline. CDR3: CASSPTGTLGDNEQFF. The DNA for the CDR3 is TGTGCCAGCTCACCGACCGGGACATTGGGCGACAATGAGCAGTTCTTC.

The rearrangement joins TRBV7-9 to TRBJ2-2, with a weak D call TRBD1 (7 bases). V was cut by 5 bases and J by 10 bases, with 20 bases left in between. Germline V gene lookup returns CDR1 SEHNR and CDR2 FQNEAQ (reference sequence). The CDR3 runs 15 residues. The DNA for the CDR3 is TGTGCCAGCAGCCCCCCGGGACGGGGGACAGTGGAGCTGTTTTTT. Encoded protein: CASSPPGRGTVELFF.

This chain connects TRBV5-1 to TRBJ2-5; TRBD2 matches 8 bases. The ends lost 4 bases at V and 3 bases at J; junction bases unmatched: 5. The CDR3 has 14 residues. The germline CDR1 and CDR2 sequences are SGHRS and YFSETQ. The CDR3 loop reads CASSPGGWKETQYF. The CDR3 nucleotides read TGCGCCAGCAGCCCGGGAGGGTGGAAAGAGACCCAGTACTTC.

A note on this clonotype: An end of the junction differs from the germline gene, which may be a read error. The genes are TRBV29-1 and TRBJ2-5; D gene unclear. The CDR3 has 11 amino acids. Per the germline V gene, CDR1 is SQVTM and CDR2 is ANQGSEA. The CDR3 region is CSLEVGETQYF. The DNA for the CDR3 is TGCAGCCTTGAAGTAGGGGAGACCCAGTACTTC.

The sample holds a few counts of this clonotype. The V gene is TRBV3-1, the J gene TRBJ2-5; the D gene is possibly TRBD1 (5 bases). The CDR3 runs 14 residues. V lost 1 base and J 5 bases, leaving 11 bases between the germline ends. Germline loops: CDR1 LGHDT, CDR2 YNNKEL (reference sequence). The CDR3 bases are TGTGCCAGCAGCCAAGGTTCAGGGCAGGAGACCCAGTACTTC. This gives the protein CASSQGSGQETQYF.

The table lists this clonotype with a few counts. The chain recombines TRBV5-1 with TRBJ2-3; 9 bases agree with TRBD1. The CDR3 has 16 amino acids. Losses at the gene ends were 3 bases for V and 6 bases for J; bases not matched to a gene: 11. Looked up from germline, CDR1 is SGHRS and CDR2 is YFSETQ. The CDR3 region has the DNA TGCGCCAGCAGCTCCCGGGACAGGGATGGCGGCGATACGCAGTATTTT. This translates into CASSSRDRDGGDTQYF. The variable domain in full, with the rest retrieved from reference TRBV5-1 and TRBJ2-3, is KAGVTQTPRYLIKTRGQQVTLSCSPISGHRSVSWYQQTPGQGLQFLFEYFSETQRNKGNFPGRFSGRQFSNSRSEMNVSTLELGDSALYLCASSSRDRDGGDTQYFGPGTRLTVL.

V usage is TRBV7-2 and J usage is TRBJ2-5; no firm D call. The CDR3 extends over 14 amino acids. Germline values: CDR1 SGHTA, CDR2 FQGNSA. V lost 5 bases and J lost 6, with 16 bases in between. The CDR3 spells CASSPPAPRKTQYF. The CDR3 coding sequence is TGTGCCAGCAGCCCCCCCGCCCCACGCAAGACCCAGTACTTC.

V gene TRBV9 combines with J gene TRBJ1-4, with a weak D call TRBD1 (5 bases). Germline V gives CDR1 SGDLS, CDR2 YYNGEE. The CDR3 sequence is 15 residues long. Trimming took 0 bases from V and 3 from J, leaving 9 bases between them. CDR3 nucleotides: TGTGCCAGCAGCGTAGGGCGACAGCCTAATGAAAAACTGTTTTTT. This translates into CASSVGRQPNEKLFF.